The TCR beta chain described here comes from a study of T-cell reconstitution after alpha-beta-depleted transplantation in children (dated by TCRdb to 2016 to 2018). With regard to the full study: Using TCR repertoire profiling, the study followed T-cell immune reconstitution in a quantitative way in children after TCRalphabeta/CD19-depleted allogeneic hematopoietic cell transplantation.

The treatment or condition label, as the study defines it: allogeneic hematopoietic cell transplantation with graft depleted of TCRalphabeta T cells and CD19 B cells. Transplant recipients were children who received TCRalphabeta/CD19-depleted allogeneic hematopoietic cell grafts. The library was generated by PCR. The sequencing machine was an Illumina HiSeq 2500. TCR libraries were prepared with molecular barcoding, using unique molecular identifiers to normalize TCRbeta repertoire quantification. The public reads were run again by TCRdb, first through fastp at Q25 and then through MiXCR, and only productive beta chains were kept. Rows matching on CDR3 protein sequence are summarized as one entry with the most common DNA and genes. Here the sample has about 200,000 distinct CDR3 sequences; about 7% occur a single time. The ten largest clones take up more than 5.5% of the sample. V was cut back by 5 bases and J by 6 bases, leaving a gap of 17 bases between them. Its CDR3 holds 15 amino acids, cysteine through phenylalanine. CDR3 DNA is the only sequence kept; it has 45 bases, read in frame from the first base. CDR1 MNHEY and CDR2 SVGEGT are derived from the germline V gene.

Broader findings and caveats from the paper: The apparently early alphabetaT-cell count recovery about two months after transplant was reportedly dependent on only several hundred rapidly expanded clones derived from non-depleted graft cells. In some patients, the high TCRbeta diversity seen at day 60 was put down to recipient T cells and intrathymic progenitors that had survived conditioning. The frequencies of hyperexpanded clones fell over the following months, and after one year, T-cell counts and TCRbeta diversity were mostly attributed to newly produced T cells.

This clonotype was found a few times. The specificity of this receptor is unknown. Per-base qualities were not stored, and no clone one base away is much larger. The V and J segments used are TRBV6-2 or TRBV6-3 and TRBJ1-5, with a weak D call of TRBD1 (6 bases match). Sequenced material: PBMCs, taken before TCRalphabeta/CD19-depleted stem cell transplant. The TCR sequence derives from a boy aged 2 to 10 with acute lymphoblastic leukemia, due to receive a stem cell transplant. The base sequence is TGTGCCAGCAGTCCGCCGGACAGCTTTGGTCAGCCCCAGCATTTT. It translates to CASSPPDSFGQPQHF.